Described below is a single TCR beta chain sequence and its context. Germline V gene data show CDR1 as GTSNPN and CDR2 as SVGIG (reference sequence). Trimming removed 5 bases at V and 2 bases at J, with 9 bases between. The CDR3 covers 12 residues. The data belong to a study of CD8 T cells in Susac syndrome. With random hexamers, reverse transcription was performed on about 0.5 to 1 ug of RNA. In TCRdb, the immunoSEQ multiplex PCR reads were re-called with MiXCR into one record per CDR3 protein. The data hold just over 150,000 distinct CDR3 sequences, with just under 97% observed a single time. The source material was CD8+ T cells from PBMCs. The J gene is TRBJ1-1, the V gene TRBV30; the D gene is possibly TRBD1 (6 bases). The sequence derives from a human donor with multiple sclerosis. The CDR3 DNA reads TGTGCCTGGGGACAGATTAACACTGAAGCTTTCTTT. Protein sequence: CAWGQINTEAFF.